A selection of T cell receptor beta chains follows, all from one sample in a study of T cell responses to AZD1222 COVID-19 vaccine. The table came from immunoSEQ multiplex PCR; TCRdb's copy has only in-frame clones and leaves some out. The sample yields some 150,000 clones, 88% seen once. Sequenced here: peripheral blood, sampled after recovery from COVID-19. The receptors here all came from an adult who had recovered from COVID-19. CDR3s include the opening cysteine and the closing phenylalanine or tryptophan. The D gene is left open where the match is weak. Rows give clone size only sometimes, using once, few, many, or a class for an expanded clone.

j_call | clone_size | d_call | v_call | cdr3_nt | cdr3_aa
TRBJ2-2 | . | TRBD2 | TRBV4-2 | TGTGCCAGCAGCCAAGATCTATTAGCGGGGGGTGCCGGGGAGCTGTTTTTT | CASSQDLLAGGAGELFF
TRBJ2-3 | once | TRBD1 | TRBV28 | TGTGCCAGCAGCCCCGGGACAGGGTACGCAGATACGCAGTATTTT | CASSPGTGYADTQYF
TRBJ1-4 | . | . | TRBV4-1 | TGCGCCAGCAGCCAAGATAGGCGGGGGCCTGAAAAACTGTTTTTT | CASSQDRRGPEKLFF
TRBJ2-7 | . | TRBD1 | TRBV6-1 | TGTGCCAGCAGTGAAGGGACAGGATTCTCCTACGAGCAGTACTTC | CASSEGTGFSYEQYF
TRBJ2-3 | . | TRBD2 | TRBV24-1 | TGTGCCACCAGTGATCCCGGGGGGGTAGCGGGAGGCACAGATACGCAGTATTTT | CATSDPGGVAGGTDTQYF
TRBJ2-1 | . | . | TRBV6-5 | TGTGCCAGCAGTTACTCGACCTACAATGAGCAGTTCTTC | CASSYSTYNEQFF
TRBJ2-2 | . | TRBD1 | TRBV7-3 | TGTGCCAGCAGTCGGGACAGGTCGGTGGCCGGGGAGCTGTTTTTT | CASSRDRSVAGELFF
TRBJ2-1 | . | . | TRBV24-1 | TGTGCCACCAGTGATCCCCGGGACCTACTCAAGGGTAATGAGCAGTTCTTC | CATSDPRDLLKGNEQFF
TRBJ1-2 | few | TRBD1 | TRBV13 | TGTGCCAGCAGCCGCCTTGGACAGGGGGCTAACTATGGCTACACCTTC | CASSRLGQGANYGYTF
TRBJ1-6 | . | . | TRBV9 | TGTGCCAGCAGCGCACAGGGCCGGGGTTCACCCCTCCACTTT | CASSAQGRGSPLHF
TRBJ1-6 | . | . | TRBV5-1 | TGCGCCAGCAGGTGGGCCCGAGGGGATAATTCACCCCTCCACTTT | CASRWARGDNSPLHF
TRBJ2-1 | . | . | TRBV12-3/TRBV12-4 | TGTGCCAGCACGAAAGCCTACAATGAGCAGTTCTTC | CASTKAYNEQFF
TRBJ2-5 | . | . | TRBV28 | TGTGCCACCAAACCCGGCGGGGCAAACCAAGAGACCCAGTACTTC | CATKPGGANQETQYF
TRBJ2-1 | . | . | TRBV5-1 | TGCGCCAGCAGCTTGGGGGAATGGAGGGATGAGCAGTTCTTC | CASSLGEWRDEQFF
TRBJ1-5 | few | . | TRBV7-3 | TGTGCCAGCAGCTTAAACGGGGGCAGCAATCAGCCCCAGCATTTT | CASSLNGGSNQPQHF
TRBJ1-1 | . | . | TRBV2 | TGTGCCAGCAGTGAGGGCAGGTACACTGAAGCTTTCTTT | CASSEGRYTEAFF
TRBJ1-5 | . | . | TRBV7-9 | TGTGCCAGCAGCTTAAGCAATCAGCCCCAGCATTTT | CASSLSNQPQHF
TRBJ2-3 | . | . | TRBV9 | TGTGCCAGCAGCGTAGGAGTCGGGGAGACAGATACGCAGTATTTT | CASSVGVGETDTQYF
TRBJ1-3 | few | . | TRBV6-5 | TGTGCCACCCTTGCCGAGATTGGGTGGAGAAACACCATATATTTT | CATLAEIGWRNTIYF
TRBJ1-4 | . | . | TRBV6-6 | TGTGCCAGCAGTTTCGCGCCGGGGCCCTCAAATGAAAAACTGTTTTTT | CASSFAPGPSNEKLFF
TRBJ1-3 | . | . | TRBV19 | TGTGCCAGTAATATCCCAGGAACTGGAAACACCATATATTTT | CASNIPGTGNTIYF
TRBJ2-7 | . | TRBD1 | TRBV5-1 | TGCGCCAGCAGCTTGGGACAGGGGCCGTACGAGCAGTACTTC | CASSLGQGPYEQYF
TRBJ2-2 | . | TRBD2 | TRBV4-2 | TGTGCCAGCAGCCCTGGCGGGAGGGCGATCGGGGAGCTGTTTTTT | CASSPGGRAIGELFF
TRBJ2-7 | . | . | TRBV28 | TGTGCCAGCACCCCGGACACGTACGAGCAGTACTTC | CASTPDTYEQYF
TRBJ1-1 | . | . | TRBV5-4 | TGTGCCAGCAGCTTGAATGGGGGCGCGAACACTGAAGCTTTCTTT | CASSLNGGANTEAFF
TRBJ2-7 | . | . | TRBV19 | TGTGCCAGTAGGGACGGACCGACCTACGAGCAGTACTTC | CASRDGPTYEQYF
TRBJ2-3 | . | . | TRBV9 | TGTGCCAGCAGCGTAGAACTAGGGTTCCAGTATTTT | CASSVELGFQYF
TRBJ2-3 | . | TRBD1 | TRBV7-3 | TGTGCCAGCAGCTCAAGGACAGGGGGTGACACGCAGTATTTT | CASSSRTGGDTQYF
TRBJ1-2 | . | . | TRBV6-5 | TGTGCCAGCACCCTAACCGCGTCCAACTATGGCTACACCTTC | CASTLTASNYGYTF
TRBJ1-4 | once | . | TRBV11-2 | TGTGCCAGCAGCTTAAGTGGGTCAGGTGAAAAACTGTTTTTT | CASSLSGSGEKLFF
TRBJ1-3 | . | . | TRBV5-1 | TGCGCCAGCAGCTTGATAACAGGCCCCGGGTCTGGAAACACCATATATTTT | CASSLITGPGSGNTIYF
TRBJ1-4 | . | . | TRBV10-1 | TGCGCCAGAGCCCACCCGATAGGGCCCCTGACCAAAAATGAAAAACTGTTTTTT | CARAHPIGPLTKNEKLFF
TRBJ2-3 | . | . | TRBV7-2 | TGTGCCAGCAGCAAATTGGGGGGGGCGGGCACAGATACGCAGTATTTT | CASSKLGGAGTDTQYF
TRBJ1-1 | once | . | TRBV7-9 | TGTGCCAGCAGCTTAGGTCTGGGCACTGAAGCTTTCTTT | CASSLGLGTEAFF
TRBJ1-2 | . | . | TRBV10-3 | TGTGCCATCAGTGAAGGGGGGGCGCTTTATGGCTACACCTTC | CAISEGGALYGYTF
TRBJ2-2 | . | . | TRBV5-1 | TGCGCCAGCAGCACTCCAGTCACCGGGGAGCTGTTTTTT | CASSTPVTGELFF
TRBJ2-7 | once | . | TRBV7-9 | TGTGCCAGCAGCCTGACCCTCCGTGGGGGCTCAATTGGGCAGCAGTACTTC | CASSLTLRGGSIGQQYF
TRBJ2-1 | . | TRBD2 | TRBV5-4 | TGTGCCAGCAGCAAGGATGGGCGGGGGGGCGGTAATGAGCAGTTCTTC | CASSKDGRGGGNEQFF
TRBJ2-3 | . | . | TRBV21-1 | TGTGCCAGCAGCAAAGGGGGACTGGCGGCGGATACGCAGTATTTT | CASSKGGLAADTQYF
TRBJ1-2 | . | . | TRBV6-6 | TGTGCCAGCGGAGTGGCTAACTATGGCTACACCTTC | CASGVANYGYTF
TRBJ1-5 | . | TRBD1 | TRBV7-2 | TGTGCCAGCAGCTTAGAGGGACAGGGGACCCAGCCCCAGCATTTT | CASSLEGQGTQPQHF
TRBJ2-6 | . | . | TRBV27 | TGTGCCAGCGGCAGTGGGGCCAACGTCCTGACTTTC | CASGSGANVLTF
TRBJ1-1 | . | . | TRBV3-1/TRBV3-2 | TGTGCCAGCAGTTTTGGGGAAAGGGGAGCTTTCTTT | CASSFGERGAFF
TRBJ2-1 | few | . | TRBV10-3 | TGTGCCACCAGGTGGAGTACGATCTACAATGAGCAGTTCTTC | CATRWSTIYNEQFF
TRBJ1-1 | . | . | TRBV27 | TGTGCCAGCAGTTTTCGGGGGACTGAAGCTTTCTTT | CASSFRGTEAFF
TRBJ1-5 | . | . | TRBV6-5 | TGTGCCAGCAGAGAGGACAAACTTGGCAATCAGCCCCAGCATTTT | CASREDKLGNQPQHF
TRBJ2-7 | . | TRBD1 | TRBV7-2 | TGTGCCAGCAGCTTGGGGACAGGGGTGAGGTACGAGCAGTACTTC | CASSLGTGVRYEQYF
TRBJ1-2 | . | . | TRBV19 | TGTGCCAGTAGGCTCGTCTCAGGCTGGTTGAATGGCTACACCTTC | CASRLVSGWLNGYTF
TRBJ2-7 | once | TRBD2 | TRBV20-1 | TGCAGTGCTAGTAATAGCGGGTTCTACGAGCAGTACTTC | CSASNSGFYEQYF
TRBJ2-2 | . | . | TRBV2 | TGTGCCAGCATAGAGGGGTATAACACCGGGGAGCTGTTTTTT | CASIEGYNTGELFF
TRBJ1-1 | . | . | TRBV12-2 | TGTGCAAGTCGCTTAGTTCGTATCCTCTCGGACAGGCCAAACGTAAACACTGAAGCTTTCTTT | CASRLVRILSDRPNVNTEAFF
TRBJ1-5 | . | . | TRBV28 | TGTGCCAGCACCACAAGAGGCGGGGGCAATCAGCCCCAGCATTTT | CASTTRGGGNQPQHF
TRBJ1-1 | many | . | TRBV3-1/TRBV3-2 | TGTGCCAGCAGCCAAGAAGCACCCCCGAACTGGGGAGCTTTCTTT | CASSQEAPPNWGAFF
TRBJ2-5 | . | TRBD1 | TRBV11-3 | TGTGCCAGCAGCTTAGGGGACAGGGGGCGTCAAGAGACCCAGTACTTC | CASSLGDRGRQETQYF
TRBJ2-5 | . | . | TRBV28 | TGTGCCAGCAGTTTTAGCCCTCCCCGGCCGTACCAAGAGACCCAGTACTTC | CASSFSPPRPYQETQYF
TRBJ2-7 | . | . | TRBV5-4 | TGTGCCAGCAGCTTGGCGACAGCGGTCGAGCAGTACTTC | CASSLATAVEQYF
TRBJ2-3 | . | TRBD2 | TRBV28 | TGTGCCAGCAGCGTACGCGGGAGGGCCGGGGTAGCAGATACGCAGTATTTT | CASSVRGRAGVADTQYF
TRBJ2-7 | . | . | TRBV7-3 | TGTGCCAGCAGCTTAACGCAGAGCTCCTACGAGCAGTACTTC | CASSLTQSSYEQYF
TRBJ1-3 | once | . | TRBV3-1/TRBV3-2 | TGTGCCAGCAGCCGTGGAACGGCTCTCCAGTGGAGGAACACCATATATTTT | CASSRGTALQWRNTIYF